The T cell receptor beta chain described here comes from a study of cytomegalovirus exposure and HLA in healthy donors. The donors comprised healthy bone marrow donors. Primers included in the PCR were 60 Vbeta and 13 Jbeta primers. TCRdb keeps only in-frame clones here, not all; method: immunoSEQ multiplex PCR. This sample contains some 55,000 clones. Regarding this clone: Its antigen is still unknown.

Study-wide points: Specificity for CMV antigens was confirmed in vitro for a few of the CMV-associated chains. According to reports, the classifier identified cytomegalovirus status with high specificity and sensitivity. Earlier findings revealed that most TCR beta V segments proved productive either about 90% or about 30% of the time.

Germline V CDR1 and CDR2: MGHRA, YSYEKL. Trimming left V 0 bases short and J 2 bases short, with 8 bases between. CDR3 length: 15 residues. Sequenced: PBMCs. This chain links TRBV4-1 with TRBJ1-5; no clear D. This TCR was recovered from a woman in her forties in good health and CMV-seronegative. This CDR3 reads CASSQDIAGNQPQHF. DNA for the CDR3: TGCGCCAGCAGCCAAGATATCGCGGGCAATCAGCCCCAGCATTTT.